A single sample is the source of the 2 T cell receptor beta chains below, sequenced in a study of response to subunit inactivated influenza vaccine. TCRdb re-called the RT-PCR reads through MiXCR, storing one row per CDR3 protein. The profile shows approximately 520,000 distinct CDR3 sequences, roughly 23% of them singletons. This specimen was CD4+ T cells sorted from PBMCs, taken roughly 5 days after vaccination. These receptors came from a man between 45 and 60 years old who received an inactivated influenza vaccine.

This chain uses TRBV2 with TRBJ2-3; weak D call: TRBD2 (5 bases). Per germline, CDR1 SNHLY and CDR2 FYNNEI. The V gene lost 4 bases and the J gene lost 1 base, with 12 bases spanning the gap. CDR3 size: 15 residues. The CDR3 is CASSVGAVRTDTQYF. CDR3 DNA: TGTGCCAGCAGTGTTGGAGCGGTCCGCACAGATACGCAGTATTTT. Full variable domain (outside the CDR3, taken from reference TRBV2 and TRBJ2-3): EPEVTQTPSHQVTQMGQEVILRCVPISNHLYFYWYRQILGQKVEFLVSFYNNEISEKSEIFDDQFSVERPDGSNFTLKIRSTKLEDSAMYFCASSVGAVRTDTQYFGPGTRLTVL.

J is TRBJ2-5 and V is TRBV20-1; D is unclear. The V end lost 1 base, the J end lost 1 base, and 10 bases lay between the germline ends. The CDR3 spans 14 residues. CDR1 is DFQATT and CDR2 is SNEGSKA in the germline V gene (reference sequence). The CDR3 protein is CSARVRQIQETQYF. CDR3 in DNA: TGCAGTGCTAGAGTGAGGCAGATCCAAGAGACCCAGTACTTC.